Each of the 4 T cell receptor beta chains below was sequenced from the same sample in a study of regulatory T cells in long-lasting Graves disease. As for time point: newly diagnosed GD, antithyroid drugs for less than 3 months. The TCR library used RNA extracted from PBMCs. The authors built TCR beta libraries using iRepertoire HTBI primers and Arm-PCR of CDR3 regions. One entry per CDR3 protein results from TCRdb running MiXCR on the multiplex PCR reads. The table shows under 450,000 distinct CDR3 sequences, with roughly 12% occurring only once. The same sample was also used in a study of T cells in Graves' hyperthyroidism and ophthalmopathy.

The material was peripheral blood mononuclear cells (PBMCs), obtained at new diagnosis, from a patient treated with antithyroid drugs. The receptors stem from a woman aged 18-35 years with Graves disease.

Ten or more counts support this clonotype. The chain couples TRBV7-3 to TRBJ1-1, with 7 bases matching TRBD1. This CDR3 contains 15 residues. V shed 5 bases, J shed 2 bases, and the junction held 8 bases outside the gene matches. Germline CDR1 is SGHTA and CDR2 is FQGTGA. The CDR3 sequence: CASSPSDRDNTEAFF. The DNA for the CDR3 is TGTGCCAGCAGCCCTTCCGACAGGGATAACACTGAAGCTTTCTTT.

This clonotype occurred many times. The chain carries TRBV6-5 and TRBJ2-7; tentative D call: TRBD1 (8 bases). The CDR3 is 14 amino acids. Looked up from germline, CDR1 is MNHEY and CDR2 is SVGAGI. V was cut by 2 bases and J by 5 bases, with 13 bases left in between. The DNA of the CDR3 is TGTGCCAGCAGTTACATAACAGGGGGGGACGAGCAGTACTTC. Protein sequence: CASSYITGGDEQYF.

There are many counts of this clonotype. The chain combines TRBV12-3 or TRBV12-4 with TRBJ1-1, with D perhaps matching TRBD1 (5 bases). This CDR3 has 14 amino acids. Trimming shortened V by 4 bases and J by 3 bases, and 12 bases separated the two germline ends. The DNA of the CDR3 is TGTGCCAGCAGTTACGGGACCGGGGACACTGAAGCTTTCTTT. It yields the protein CASSYGTGDTEAFF.

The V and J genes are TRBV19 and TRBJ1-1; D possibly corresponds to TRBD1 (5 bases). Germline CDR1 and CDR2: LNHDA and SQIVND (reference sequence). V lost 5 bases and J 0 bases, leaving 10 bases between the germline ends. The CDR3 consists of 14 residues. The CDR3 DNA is TGTGCCAGTAGTGCCGACAGTTTGAACACTGAAGCTTTCTTT. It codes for CASSADSLNTEAFF.